The T cell receptor (beta chain) described here comes from a study of monozygotic twins with inflammatory bowel disease (dated by TCRdb to between 2018 and 2020). Describing the broader study: In total, approximately 30 monozygotic twin pairs made up the full study: 19 Danish pairs, all IBD-discordant, plus nine German pairs, of which four were IBD-concordant and five were IBD-discordant. The search for disease-associated traits relied mainly on comparing, within discordant pairs, IBD patients with their genetically identical healthy co-twins. Each individual had, on average, about 151 000 unique TCRalpha sequences and 181 000 unique TCRbeta sequences available for analysis.

Library preparation employed 5' RACE. For each TCR library, 3,500 to 4,500 ng of total RNA was used. For each sample, cDNA was synthesized in eight separate reactions using SMARTScribe reverse transcriptase. During cDNA synthesis, template switching introduced unique molecular identifiers that contained a 6-nucleotide sample barcode. Two nested PCRs of 16 and 9 cycles amplified the TCRalpha and TCRbeta cDNA, and bead purification followed each PCR. Before amplification, the cDNA was both treated with uracil DNA-glycosylase and purified with the QIAquick PCR purification kit. The second PCR added Illumina TruSeq-compatible adapters along with sample-specific barcodes. Library quality and concentration were checked on TapeStation and Qubit, and libraries were pooled at around 5 ng each. The pooled libraries were sequenced with 2 x 100 bp reads and custom sequencing primers on an Illumina HiSeq2500 single-index Rapid Run. The authors' analysis ran thus. PCR and sequencing errors were corrected by UMI-based consensus assembly using MiGEC version 1.2.6. MiXCR version 2.1.1 was used for V(D)J alignment, clonotype assembly and CDR3 extraction. To normalise gene usage, clonotype sharing and MAIT/NKT TCR abundance, the top 1000, 10 000 and 20 000 clonotypes in each sample were analysed. Diversity was computed as the inverse Simpson index with the vegan R package after downsampling to 27 000 UMIs. Paired Mann-Whitney U tests on discordant twin pairs were used, with Benjamini-Hochberg multiple-testing correction. TCRdb reprocessed the reads, and each CDR3 protein sequence is entered once, without DNA. TCRdb's processing, not the study's, gives the V and J calls here. The table for this sample lists nearly 45,000 distinct CDR3 sequences. Approximately 5.8% of the sample rests with the top ten.

From each donor, an approximately 2.5 ml peripheral blood sample was collected into PAXgene tubes and kept at -80 degrees C. Without any T cell sorting, total RNA was extracted from whole blood using the PAXgene blood miRNA kit on an automated QIAcube. Peripheral blood from monozygotic twin pairs concordant or discordant for inflammatory bowel disease was subjected to deep TCRalpha and TCRbeta repertoire profiling with unique molecular barcoding. Smoking habits were recorded for all twin pairs, and each individual was classified as a current, former or never smoker. The CDR3 starts with the cysteine, ends with the phenylalanine, and has 12 residues. A DNA sequence was not provided. CDR1 MNHNY and CDR2 SVGAGI are derived from the germline V gene (reference sequence). Broad study findings and their caveats: Distinction between different T cell subtypes could not be achieved in the analysis. The results gave no support for a single strong signal or clonotype linked to IBD. TCRbeta repertoire diversity, by inverse Simpson index, was decreased in IBD patients compared with their healthy co-twins. No difference in repertoire similarity was observed between concordant and discordant twins, possibly owing to limited statistical power. Compared with healthy twins, IBD patients had fewer clonotypes in common with other individuals, a difference most pronounced in patients showing signs of disease activity. Background noise and inter-individual variability may have been introduced into the repertoires by the differing immunosuppressive treatments among patients.

In regard to this clonotype: Its antigen remains undetermined.

The rearranged chain carries TRBV6-6 and TRBJ1-2. The TCR sequence derives from a human donor with ulcerative colitis or Crohn's disease, or a healthy co-twin of an affected twin (not recorded which). The sample consisted of blood. The CDR3 loop reads CASSYPNNGYTF.